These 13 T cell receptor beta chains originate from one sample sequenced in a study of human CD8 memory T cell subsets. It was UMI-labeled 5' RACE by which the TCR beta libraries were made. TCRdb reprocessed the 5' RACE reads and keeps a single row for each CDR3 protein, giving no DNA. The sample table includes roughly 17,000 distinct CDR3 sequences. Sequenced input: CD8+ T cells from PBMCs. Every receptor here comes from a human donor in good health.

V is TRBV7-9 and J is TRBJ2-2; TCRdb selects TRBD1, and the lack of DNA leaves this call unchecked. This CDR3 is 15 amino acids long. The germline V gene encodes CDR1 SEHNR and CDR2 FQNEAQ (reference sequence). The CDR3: CASSLAGGYTGELFF.

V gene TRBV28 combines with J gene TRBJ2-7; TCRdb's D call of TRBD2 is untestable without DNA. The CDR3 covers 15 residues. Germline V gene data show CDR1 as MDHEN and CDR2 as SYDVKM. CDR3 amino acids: CASSSIRRSAGEQYF.

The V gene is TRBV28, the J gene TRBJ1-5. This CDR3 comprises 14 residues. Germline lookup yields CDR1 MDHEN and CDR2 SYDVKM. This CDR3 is CASSRQEPNQPQHF.

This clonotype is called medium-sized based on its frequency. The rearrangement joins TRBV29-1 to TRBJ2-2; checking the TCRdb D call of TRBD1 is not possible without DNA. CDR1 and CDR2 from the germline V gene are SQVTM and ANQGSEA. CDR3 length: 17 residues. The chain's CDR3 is CSVEDRMGRGNTGELFF.

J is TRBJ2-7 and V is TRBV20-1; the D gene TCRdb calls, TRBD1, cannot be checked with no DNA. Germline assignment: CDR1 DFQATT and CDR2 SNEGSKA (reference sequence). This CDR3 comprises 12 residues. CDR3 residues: CSAPSGVYEQYF.

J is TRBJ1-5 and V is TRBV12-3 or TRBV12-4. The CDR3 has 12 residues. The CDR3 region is CAVSNSNQPQHF.

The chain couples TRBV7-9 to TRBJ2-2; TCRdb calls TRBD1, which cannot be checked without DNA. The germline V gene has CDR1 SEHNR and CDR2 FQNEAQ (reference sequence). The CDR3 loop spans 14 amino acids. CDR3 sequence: CASSLIQGSGELFF.

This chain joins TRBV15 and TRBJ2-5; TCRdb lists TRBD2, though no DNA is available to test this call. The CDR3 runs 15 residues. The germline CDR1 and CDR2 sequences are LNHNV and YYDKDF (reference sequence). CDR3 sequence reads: CATRASGLYQETQYF.

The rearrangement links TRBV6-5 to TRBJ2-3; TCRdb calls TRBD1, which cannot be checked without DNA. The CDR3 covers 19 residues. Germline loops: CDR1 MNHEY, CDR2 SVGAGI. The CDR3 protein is CASSYSLRTLSKGGDTQYF.

The CDR3 reads CSVETSYEQYF. The rearrangement joins TRBV29-1 to TRBJ2-7. The CDR3 is made up of 11 amino acids. The V gene's germline CDR1 is SQVTM and CDR2 ANQGSEA.

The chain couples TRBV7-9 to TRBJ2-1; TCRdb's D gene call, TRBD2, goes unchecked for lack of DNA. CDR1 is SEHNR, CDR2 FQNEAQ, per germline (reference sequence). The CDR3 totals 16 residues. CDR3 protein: CASSFPPGLAPNEQFF.

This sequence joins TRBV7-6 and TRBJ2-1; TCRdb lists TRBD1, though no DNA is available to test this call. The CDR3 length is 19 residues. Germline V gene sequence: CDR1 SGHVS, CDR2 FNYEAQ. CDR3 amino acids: CASSYTPPGRPVGSNEQFF.

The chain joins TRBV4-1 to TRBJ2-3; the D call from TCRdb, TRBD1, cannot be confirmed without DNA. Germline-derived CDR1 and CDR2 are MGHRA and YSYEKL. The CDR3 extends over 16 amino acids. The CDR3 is CASSQDALLGDLTQYF.